The T cell receptor (beta chain) under discussion was sequenced for a study of shared clonotypes between healthy human individuals. Repertoires were generated with immunoSEQ multiplex PCR, while TCRdb's copy carries only in-frame clones and drops some. Of around 550,000 clones listed, 95% are singletons. The CDR3 consists of 14 residues. Germline V gives CDR1 SGHVS, CDR2 FQNEAQ. Trimming removed 3 bases from V and 8 bases from J, with 14 bases in between. CD45RO-negative, CCR7-selected cells formed the naive CD8 fraction, which excluded terminally differentiated effector memory CD45RA+ cells. The sequence came from a woman aged 25-40 years in good health. Sequenced input: naive CD8+ T cells sorted from blood. The V and J genes are TRBV7-8 and TRBJ2-1; D not certain. CDR3 coding DNA: TGTGCCAGCAGCTTGGAGCCGAGCGTGGATGAGCAGTTCTTC. It codes for CASSLEPSVDEQFF. Using reference TRBV7-8 and TRBJ2-1 for the parts outside the CDR3, the full variable domain is GAGVSQSPRYKVAKRGQDVALRCDPISGHVSLFWYQQALGQGPEFLTYFQNEAQLDKSGLPSDRFFAERPEGSVSTLKIQRTQQEDSAVYLCASSLEPSVDEQFFGPGTRLTVL.